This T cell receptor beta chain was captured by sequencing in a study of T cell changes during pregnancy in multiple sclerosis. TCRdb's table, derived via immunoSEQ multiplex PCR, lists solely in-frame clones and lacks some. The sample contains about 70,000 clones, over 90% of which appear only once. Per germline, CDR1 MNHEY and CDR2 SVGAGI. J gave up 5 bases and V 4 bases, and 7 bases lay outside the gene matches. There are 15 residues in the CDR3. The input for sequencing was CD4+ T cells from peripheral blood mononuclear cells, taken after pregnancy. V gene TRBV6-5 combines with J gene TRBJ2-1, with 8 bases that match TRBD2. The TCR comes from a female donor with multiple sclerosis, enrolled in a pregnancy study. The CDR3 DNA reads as TGTGCCAGCAGTTCGCCGGGGGGGCCCCACAATGAGCAGTTCTTC. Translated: CASSSPGGPHNEQFF.